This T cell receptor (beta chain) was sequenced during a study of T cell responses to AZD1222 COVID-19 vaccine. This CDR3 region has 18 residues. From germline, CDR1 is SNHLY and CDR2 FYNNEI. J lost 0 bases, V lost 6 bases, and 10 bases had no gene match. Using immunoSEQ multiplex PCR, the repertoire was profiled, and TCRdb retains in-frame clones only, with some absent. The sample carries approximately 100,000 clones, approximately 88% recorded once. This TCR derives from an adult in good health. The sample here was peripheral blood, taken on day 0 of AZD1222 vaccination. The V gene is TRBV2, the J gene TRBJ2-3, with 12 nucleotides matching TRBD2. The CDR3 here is CASRLLAGGFGSTDTQYF. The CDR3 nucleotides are TGTGCCAGCAGGTTACTAGCGGGGGGATTTGGGAGCACAGATACGCAGTATTTT.